The rows below give T cell receptor beta chains drawn from one sample of a study of T cells in Graves' hyperthyroidism and ophthalmopathy. A single record per CDR3 protein comes from TCRdb applying MiXCR to the multiplex PCR reads. The repertoire includes 380,000 or so distinct CDR3 sequences, roughly 14% of them detected once, and about a fifth sits in the top ten. The source material was blood. The source is a man aged 30 to 45 with Graves' hyperthyroidism that later progressed to Graves' ophthalmopathy. Both conserved end residues are part of each CDR3. Fields, in order: CDR3 protein, CDR3 DNA, D gene, J gene, clone size, V gene. D genes are given only for firm matches. The listing skips clone size in some rows; elsewhere it reads once, few, many or a size class.

CDR3: CASSPKAEAFF
DNA: TGTGCCAGCAGTCCCAAAGCTGAAGCTTTCTTT
D: NA
J: TRBJ1-1
size: many
V: TRBV13

CDR3: CASSLPGGHDTQYF
DNA: TGCGCCAGCAGCCTCCCAGGGGGACATGATACGCAGTATTTT
D: TRBD1
J: TRBJ2-3
size: many
V: TRBV5-1

CDR3: CASSLLAGARQETQYF
DNA: TGTGCCAGCAGCCTCCTGGCGGGGGCGAGACAAGAGACCCAGTACTTC
D: NA
J: TRBJ2-5
size: few
V: TRBV9

CDR3: CASSHGSGGELFF
DNA: TGTGCCAGTTCACACGGGTCCGGCGGGGAGCTGTTTTTT
D: NA
J: TRBJ2-2
size: NA
V: TRBV19

CDR3: CASSLGGPAGNTIYF
DNA: TGTGCCAGCAGCTTGGGGGGCCCGGCTGGAAACACCATATATTTT
D: NA
J: TRBJ1-3
size: NA
V: TRBV5-5

CDR3: CASSLAVQNSNQPQHF
DNA: TGTGCCAGCAGCTTAGCGGTGCAAAATAGCAATCAGCCCCAGCATTTT
D: NA
J: TRBJ1-5
size: few
V: TRBV7-9

CDR3: CASSLEEETQYF
DNA: TGCGCCAGCAGCTTGGAGGAAGAGACCCAGTACTTC
D: NA
J: TRBJ2-5
size: few
V: TRBV5-1

CDR3: CASGPSQGLETQYF
DNA: TGTGCTAGTGGTCCTTCACAGGGACTAGAGACCCAGTACTTC
D: NA
J: TRBJ2-5
size: many
V: TRBV12-5

CDR3: CASSPRSGRLQETQYF
DNA: TGCGCCAGCAGCCCCCGGAGCGGGCGACTACAAGAGACCCAGTACTTC
D: NA
J: TRBJ2-5
size: NA
V: TRBV5-1

CDR3: CASTLDRVWGYTF
DNA: TGTGCCAGCACCTTAGACAGGGTCTGGGGCTACACCTTC
D: TRBD1
J: TRBJ1-2
size: many
V: TRBV28

CDR3: CASSEAGQGVGKQYF
DNA: TGTGCCAGCAGTGAAGCGGGACAGGGGGTGGGAAAGCAGTACTTC
D: TRBD1
J: TRBJ2-7
size: many
V: TRBV6-1

CDR3: CSATGPNSPLHF
DNA: TGCAGTGCTACGGGGCCAAATTCACCCCTCCACTTT
D: NA
J: TRBJ1-6
size: NA
V: TRBV20-1

CDR3: CASSSLGVGGLGNEQFF
DNA: TGTGCCAGCAGCTCTCTTGGGGTGGGGGGCCTCGGCAATGAGCAGTTCTTC
D: NA
J: TRBJ2-1
size: many
V: TRBV13

CDR3: CASSLYGQTAEAFF
DNA: TGTGCCAGCAGCCTCTACGGACAGACCGCTGAAGCTTTCTTT
D: NA
J: TRBJ1-1
size: NA
V: TRBV4-2

CDR3: CAILDRGRNNEQFF
DNA: TGTGCCATCCTCGACAGGGGGCGAAACAATGAGCAGTTCTTC
D: TRBD1
J: TRBJ2-1
size: few
V: TRBV10-3

CDR3: CASCRDFPLDTQYF
DNA: TGTGCCAGCTGCCGGGACTTTCCCTTAGACACGCAGTATTTT
D: NA
J: TRBJ2-3
size: few
V: TRBV7-2

CDR3: CAIWLAGNEQFF
DNA: TGTGCCATCTGGCTAGCGGGGAATGAGCAGTTCTTC
D: TRBD2
J: TRBJ2-1
size: few
V: TRBV2

CDR3: CASSFLDPEQGPQHF
DNA: TGTGCCAGCAGTTTCCTCGACCCAGAGCAAGGGCCCCAGCATTTT
D: NA
J: TRBJ1-5
size: few
V: TRBV28

CDR3: CASTGTGGNQPQHF
DNA: TGTGCCAGTACGGGGACAGGGGGGAATCAGCCCCAGCATTTT
D: TRBD1
J: TRBJ1-5
size: NA
V: TRBV19

CDR3: CASSSSDRLYTDTQYF
DNA: TGTGCCAGCAGCTCGTCTGACAGGCTGTACACAGATACGCAGTATTTT
D: NA
J: TRBJ2-3
size: many
V: TRBV5-6

CDR3: CASSPSDRDYEAFF
DNA: TGTGCCAGTAGTCCCTCGGACAGGGACTATGAAGCTTTCTTT
D: TRBD1
J: TRBJ1-1
size: NA
V: TRBV19

CDR3: CASSQVQGQSSTDTQYF
DNA: TGTGCCAGCAGCCAAGTACAGGGGCAGTCTAGCACAGATACGCAGTATTTT
D: TRBD1
J: TRBJ2-3
size: few
V: TRBV3-1

CDR3: CASSQVGAEAFF
DNA: TGCGCCAGCAGCCAAGTAGGGGCTGAAGCTTTCTTT
D: NA
J: TRBJ1-1
size: NA
V: TRBV4-1

CDR3: CATSGRRPSGNTIYF
DNA: TGTGCCACCAGCGGACGGCGGCCCTCTGGAAACACCATATATTTT
D: NA
J: TRBJ1-3
size: NA
V: TRBV15

CDR3: CASSELAVPSPLHF
DNA: TGTGCCAGCAGTGAACTCGCGGTTCCCTCACCCCTCCACTTT
D: NA
J: TRBJ1-6
size: many
V: TRBV2

CDR3: CAGNRGDNSPLHF
DNA: TGTGCCGGCAACAGAGGGGATAATTCACCCCTCCACTTT
D: NA
J: TRBJ1-6
size: few
V: TRBV25-1

CDR3: CSAPGYTEAFF
DNA: TGCAGTGCCCCAGGATACACTGAAGCTTTCTTT
D: NA
J: TRBJ1-1
size: many
V: TRBV20-1

CDR3: CASSFFGGYTDTQYF
DNA: TGTGCCAGCAGCTTCTTCGGGGGGTACACAGATACGCAGTATTTT
D: TRBD2
J: TRBJ2-3
size: NA
V: TRBV5-4

CDR3: CASSLRLAGGGDTQYF
DNA: TGTGCCAGCAGCCTCCGACTAGCGGGGGGAGGGGATACGCAGTATTTT
D: TRBD2
J: TRBJ2-3
size: NA
V: TRBV13

CDR3: CASSLAAGGPPGSTDTQYF
DNA: TGTGCCAGCAGCTTAGCAGCGGGGGGCCCACCGGGGAGCACAGATACGCAGTATTTT
D: TRBD2
J: TRBJ2-3
size: few
V: TRBV11-3

CDR3: CASTRFLGLAGGQETQYF
DNA: TGTGCCAGCACCCGCTTCCTCGGACTAGCGGGGGGTCAAGAGACCCAGTACTTC
D: TRBD2
J: TRBJ2-5
size: many
V: TRBV7-9

CDR3: CSASDRAGLGLAFF
DNA: TGCAGTGCTTCGGACAGGGCCGGATTGGGTTTAGCTTTCTTT
D: TRBD1
J: TRBJ1-1
size: many
V: TRBV20-1

CDR3: CASSLDRGETQYF
DNA: TGTGCCAGCAGCTTAGACAGGGGTGAGACCCAGTACTTC
D: NA
J: TRBJ2-5
size: many
V: TRBV11-2

CDR3: CASSLTSQNSPLHF
DNA: TGTGCCAGCAGCCTCACAAGCCAAAATTCACCCCTCCACTTT
D: NA
J: TRBJ1-6
size: many
V: TRBV7-8

CDR3: CASSQGKGDFYEQYF
DNA: TGCGCCAGCAGCCAAGGCAAGGGGGATTTCTACGAGCAGTACTTC
D: NA
J: TRBJ2-7
size: NA
V: TRBV5-1